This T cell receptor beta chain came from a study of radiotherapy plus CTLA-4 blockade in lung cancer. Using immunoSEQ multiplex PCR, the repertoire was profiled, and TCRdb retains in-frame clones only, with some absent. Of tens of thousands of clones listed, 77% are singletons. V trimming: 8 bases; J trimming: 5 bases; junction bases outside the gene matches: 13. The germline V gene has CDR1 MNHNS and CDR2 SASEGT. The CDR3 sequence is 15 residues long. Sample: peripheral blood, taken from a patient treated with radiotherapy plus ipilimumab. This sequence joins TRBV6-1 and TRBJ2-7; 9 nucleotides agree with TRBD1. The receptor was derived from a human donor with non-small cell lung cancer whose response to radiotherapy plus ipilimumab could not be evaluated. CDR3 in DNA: TGTGCCAGCGGAGGGCCCGGGACAGGGATTAACGAGCAGTACTTC. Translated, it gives CASGGPGTGINEQYF.